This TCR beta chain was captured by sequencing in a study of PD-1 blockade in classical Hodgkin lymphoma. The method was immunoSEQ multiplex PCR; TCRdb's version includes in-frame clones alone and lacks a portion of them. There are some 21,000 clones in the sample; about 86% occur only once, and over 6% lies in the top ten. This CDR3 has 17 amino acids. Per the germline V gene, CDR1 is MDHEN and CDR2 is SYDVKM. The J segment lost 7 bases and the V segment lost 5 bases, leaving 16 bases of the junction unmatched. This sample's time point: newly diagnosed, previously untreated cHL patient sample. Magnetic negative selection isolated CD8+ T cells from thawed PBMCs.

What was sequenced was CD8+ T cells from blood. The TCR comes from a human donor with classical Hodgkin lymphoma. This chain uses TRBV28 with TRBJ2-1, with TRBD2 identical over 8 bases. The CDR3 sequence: CASSTLLKRERRNEQFF. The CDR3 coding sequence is TGTGCCAGCAGTACCCTTCTTAAGCGGGAGCGGAGGAATGAGCAGTTCTTC.